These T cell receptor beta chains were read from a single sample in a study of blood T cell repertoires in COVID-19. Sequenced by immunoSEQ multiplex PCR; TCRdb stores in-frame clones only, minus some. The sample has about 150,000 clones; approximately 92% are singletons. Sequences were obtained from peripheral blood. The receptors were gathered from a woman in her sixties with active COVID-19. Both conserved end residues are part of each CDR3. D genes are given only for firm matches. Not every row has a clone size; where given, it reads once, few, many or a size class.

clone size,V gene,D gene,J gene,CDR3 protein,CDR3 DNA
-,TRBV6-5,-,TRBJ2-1,CASSSYGTQAHNEQFF,TGTGCCAGCAGTTCCTATGGGACACAGGCTCACAATGAGCAGTTCTTC
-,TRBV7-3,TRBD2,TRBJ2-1,CASSILAGGQTEQFF,TGTGCCAGCAGCATCCTAGCGGGAGGGCAGACTGAGCAGTTCTTC
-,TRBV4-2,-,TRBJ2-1,CASSQIRETSSYNEQFF,TGTGCCAGCAGCCAGATACGGGAGACGTCCTCCTACAATGAGCAGTTCTTC
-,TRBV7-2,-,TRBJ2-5,CASSSRSGPPETQYF,TGTGCCAGCAGCTCCCGTAGCGGCCCCCCGGAGACCCAGTACTTC
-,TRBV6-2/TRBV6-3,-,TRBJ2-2,CASSLNRVGSGELFF,TGTGCCAGCAGTTTGAACCGAGTGGGCTCCGGGGAGCTGTTTTTT
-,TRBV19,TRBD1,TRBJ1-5,CATKDRGHQPQHF,TGTGCCACCAAAGACAGGGGGCATCAGCCCCAGCATTTT
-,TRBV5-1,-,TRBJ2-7,CASNSPSDEQYF,TGCGCCAGCAACTCACCCTCCGACGAGCAGTACTTC
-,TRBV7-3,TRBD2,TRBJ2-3,CASSLSGLAGGYTDTQYF,TGTGCCAGCAGCCTATCGGGACTAGCGGGAGGGTACACAGATACGCAGTATTTT
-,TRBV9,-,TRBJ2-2,CASSVRQGGNTGELFF,TGTGCCAGCAGCGTACGGCAGGGGGGGAACACCGGGGAGCTGTTTTTT
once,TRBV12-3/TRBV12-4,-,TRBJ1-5,CASSYGGNQPQHF,TGTGCCAGCAGCTACGGGGGCAATCAGCCCCAGCATTTT
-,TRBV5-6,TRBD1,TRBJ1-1,CASSLSRDRYMNTEAFF,TGTGCCAGCAGCTTGAGCCGGGACAGGTACATGAACACTGAAGCTTTCTTT
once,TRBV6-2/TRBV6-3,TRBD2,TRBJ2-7,CASSYDLGLAGMYEQYF,TGTGCCAGCAGTTACGACCTGGGACTAGCGGGGATGTACGAGCAGTACTTC
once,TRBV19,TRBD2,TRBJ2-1,CASSIDRLAARNEQFF,TGTGCCAGTAGTATAGATAGGCTAGCGGCACGAAATGAGCAGTTCTTC
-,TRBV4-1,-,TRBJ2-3,CASSQEWQEGTDTQYF,TGCGCCAGCAGCCAAGAATGGCAGGAGGGCACAGATACGCAGTATTTT
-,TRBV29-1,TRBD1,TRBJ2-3,CSGTGQTDTQYF,TGCAGCGGGACAGGCCAAACAGATACGCAGTATTTT
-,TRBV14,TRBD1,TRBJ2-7,CASSPVPGTGWEQYF,TGTGCCAGCAGCCCAGTGCCCGGGACAGGGTGGGAGCAGTACTTC
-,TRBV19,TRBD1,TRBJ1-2,CASSIGQGAFPRYGYTF,TGTGCCAGTAGTATTGGACAGGGGGCCTTCCCCCGCTATGGCTACACCTTC
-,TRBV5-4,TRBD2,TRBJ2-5,CASSPGTSGTKETQYF,TGTGCCAGCAGCCCAGGGACTAGCGGGACTAAAGAGACCCAGTACTTC
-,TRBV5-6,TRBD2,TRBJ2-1,CASSLAFPSGDNEQFF,TGTGCCAGCAGCTTGGCCTTCCCTAGCGGGGACAATGAGCAGTTCTTC
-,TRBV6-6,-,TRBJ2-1,CASRIDEVSYNEQFF,TGTGCCAGCCGGATTGACGAGGTCTCCTACAATGAGCAGTTCTTC
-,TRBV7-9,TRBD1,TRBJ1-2,CASSLEQGTRGYTF,TGTGCCAGCAGCTTAGAACAGGGGACGCGTGGCTACACCTTC
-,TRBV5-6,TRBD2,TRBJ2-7,CASSLVGLAGEEQYF,TGTGCCAGCAGCTTGGTGGGACTAGCGGGAGAAGAGCAGTACTTC
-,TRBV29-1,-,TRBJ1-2,CSVAWAGEMGYTF,TGCAGCGTTGCCTGGGCAGGGGAGATGGGCTACACCTTC
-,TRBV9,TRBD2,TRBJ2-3,CASSVASGRLTDTQYF,TGTGCCAGCAGCGTAGCTAGCGGGAGGTTAACAGATACGCAGTATTTT
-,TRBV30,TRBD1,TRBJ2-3,CAWSVNRGVADTQYF,TGTGCCTGGAGTGTTAACAGGGGGGTGGCAGATACGCAGTATTTT
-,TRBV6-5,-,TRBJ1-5,CASSYAGDRGPQHF,TGTGCCAGCAGTTACGCGGGGGACCGCGGGCCCCAGCATTTT
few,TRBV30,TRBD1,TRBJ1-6,CAWSGQGANSPLHF,TGTGCCTGGAGTGGACAGGGGGCTAATTCACCCCTCCACTTT